Listed below are T cell receptor beta chains from one sample, sequenced in a study of early T cells in non-severe SARS-CoV-2 infection. One entry per CDR3 protein, called by TCRdb with MiXCR from the 5' RACE reads. In the table there are approximately 97,000 distinct CDR3 sequences, 13% of which are singletons. Sample: whole blood. Source of these receptors: an adult who was a healthcare worker with PCR-confirmed SARS-CoV-2 infection or an uninfected control (not recorded which). Both conserved end residues are part of each CDR3. A D gene is named only where the DNA matches it firmly. Some rows mark clone size as missing; the rest say once, few, many or name a class of expanded clone.

j_call d_call v_call clone_size cdr3_length cdr3_nt cdr3_aa
TRBJ2-3 . TRBV20-1 many 14 TGCAGTGCTCCCCAGACTAGTATGACAGATACGCAGTATTTT CSAPQTSMTDTQYF
TRBJ1-1 . TRBV5-1 few 15 TGCGCCAGCAGCTTGACCGGCCCTGCCACGGGGGAGGCTTTCTTT CASSLTGPATGEAFF
TRBJ2-1 TRBD2 TRBV20-1 many 15 TGCAGTGCTAGAGGGGTCTCTAGCGGGTACAATGAGCAGTTCTTC CSARGVSSGYNEQFF
TRBJ1-2 TRBD1 TRBV12-3/TRBV12-4 few 15 TGTGCCAGCGCGGGGGACAGCCACGTTAACTATGGCTACACCTTC CASAGDSHVNYGYTF
TRBJ2-3 . TRBV10-3 . 11 TGTGCCATCAGTGAGACGGATACGCAGTATTTT CAISETDTQYF
TRBJ2-1 . TRBV12-3/TRBV12-4 few 12 TGTGCCAGCAGACGGACCCTCGGGGAGCAGTTCTTC CASRRTLGEQFF
TRBJ1-2 . TRBV18 . 15 TGTGCCAGCTCACCACAGAGCTACAGATACTATGGCTACACCTTC CASSPQSYRYYGYTF
TRBJ2-7 TRBD2 TRBV28 few 15 TGTGCCAGCAGGGCCACTAGCGGGAGTACCCACGAGCAGTACTTC CASRATSGSTHEQYF
TRBJ2-5 . TRBV11-2 few 15 TGTGCCAGCAGCTTAGGAGGCAGGGCTAAAGAGACCCAGTACTTC CASSLGGRAKETQYF
TRBJ1-2 . TRBV6-6 . 13 TGTGCCAGCAGTCCGGACAGCTACTATGGCTACACCTTC CASSPDSYYGYTF
TRBJ2-3 . TRBV19 . 16 TGTGCCAGTAGCCCAATACCCGGGACCCGCACAGATACGCAGTATTTT CASSPIPGTRTDTQYF
TRBJ2-5 . TRBV12-3/TRBV12-4 few 12 TGTGCCAGCGGCCCCACGTTAGGGACCCAGTACTTC CASGPTLGTQYF
TRBJ2-2 . TRBV18 . 17 TGTGCCAGCTCACCACCCCAAGCAGGGCCGAACACCGGGGAGCTGTTTTTT CASSPPQAGPNTGELFF
TRBJ2-5 TRBD2 TRBV7-3 . 13 TGTGCCAGCAGCTTATGGGAGGGCGAGACCCAGTACTTC CASSLWEGETQYF
TRBJ1-1 . TRBV27 many 14 TGTGCCAGCAGTGCCGGGAGGGGTTGGACTGAAGCTTTCTTT CASSAGRGWTEAFF
TRBJ1-6 TRBD1 TRBV2 . 15 TGTGCCAGCAGTCTTACCGGGACAGGGGGTTCACCCCTCCACTTT CASSLTGTGGSPLHF
TRBJ1-1 TRBD1 TRBV7-3 . 18 TGTGCCAGCAGCTCGGGACAGGGACGGGCTACGGGGTCGACTGAAGCTTTCTTT CASSSGQGRATGSTEAFF
TRBJ2-2 TRBD2 TRBV7-9 few 19 TGTGCCAGCAGCTTCACCGCCCTAGCGGGAGCTTCGAACACCGGGGAGCTGTTTTTT CASSFTALAGASNTGELFF
TRBJ1-2 TRBD1 TRBV28 few 14 TGTGCCAGCAGCCCCGGGACAGGGGTCTATGGCTACACCTTC CASSPGTGVYGYTF
TRBJ1-4 . TRBV5-5 . 15 TGTGCCAGCAGCCTAACCCAGGGGATAGGGGAAAAACTGTTTTTT CASSLTQGIGEKLFF
TRBJ1-1 . TRBV6-5 many 13 TGTGCCAGCGCCCCACCGAGGGCTTCTGAAGCTTTCTTT CASAPPRASEAFF
TRBJ2-7 . TRBV7-6 . 15 TGTGCCAGCAGCTTAGCCCCGGGAAACGACTACGAGCAGTACTTC CASSLAPGNDYEQYF
TRBJ1-6 . TRBV6-1 many 15 TGTGCCAGCAGTGAAGTAAGAGGGGGGGATTCACCCCTCCACTTT CASSEVRGGDSPLHF
TRBJ2-1 TRBD2 TRBV20-1 few 14 TGCAGTGCTCCCCGGCTAGCGGGATACAATGAGCAGTTCTTC CSAPRLAGYNEQFF
TRBJ2-7 TRBD2 TRBV7-6 . 15 TGTGCCAGCAATCCTAGCGGGAGCCCCTTGGGGGAGCAGTACTTC CASNPSGSPLGEQYF
TRBJ2-7 TRBD2 TRBV20-1 many 13 TGCAGTGCTAGGGACTCGCGGGAGCTCGAGCAGTACTTC CSARDSRELEQYF
TRBJ2-7 . TRBV10-1 few 13 TGCGCCAGCAGTGCGGGCAGGGCGCTTCGGCAGTACTTC CASSAGRALRQYF
TRBJ2-3 . TRBV5-6 few 12 TGTGCCAGCAGCTGGGACGCGGATACGCAGTATTTT CASSWDADTQYF
TRBJ2-3 . TRBV11-2 . 16 TGTGCCAGCAGCTTAGAAACCCCCACCACTACAGATACGCAGTATTTT CASSLETPTTTDTQYF
TRBJ2-1 TRBD2 TRBV27 few 14 TGTGCCAGCCGGCGGGGGGCCTTGCTCAATGAGCAGTTCTTC CASRRGALLNEQFF
TRBJ2-1 . TRBV19 . 14 TGTGCCAGTAAGAAGGGGGACTTAGCAAATGAGCAGTTCTTC CASKKGDLANEQFF
TRBJ2-5 . TRBV7-2 . 15 TGTGCCAGCAGCTTAGGAAGAGCGGGTCAAGAGACCCAGTACTTC CASSLGRAGQETQYF
TRBJ1-2 . TRBV30 . 14 TGTGCCTGGAGTGTCGACACAGGGAACTATGGCTACACCTTC CAWSVDTGNYGYTF
TRBJ2-1 TRBD2 TRBV4-1 . 15 TGCGCCAGCAGCCGCGGTGGGACTAGCTCAAATGAGCAGTTCTTC CASSRGGTSSNEQFF
TRBJ1-1 . TRBV18 . 16 TGTGCCAGCTCACCTGTAGGGGGGAGAGGTACCACTGAAGCTTTCTTT CASSPVGGRGTTEAFF
TRBJ2-3 . TRBV2 . 12 TGTGCCAGCAGTGAAGCCTTTCCTACGCAGTATTTT CASSEAFPTQYF
TRBJ2-7 TRBD1 TRBV7-2 . 14 TGTGCCAGCAGCTTAGCGACAGGGGATTACGAGCAGTACTTC CASSLATGDYEQYF
TRBJ1-5 . TRBV6-1 few 11 TGTGCCAGCAGTGAACATCAGCCCCAGCATTTT CASSEHQPQHF
TRBJ2-3 TRBD2 TRBV6-6 . 15 TGTGCCAGCAGTTATTCACGACTAGCGCACGATACGCAGTATTTT CASSYSRLAHDTQYF
TRBJ2-7 . TRBV2 many 11 TGTGCCAGCACCGCCGCTTACGAGCAGTACTTC CASTAAYEQYF
TRBJ1-1 . TRBV13 few 16 TGTGCCAGCAGCTTTAGGTCCGACAGCATGAACACTGAAGCTTTCTTT CASSFRSDSMNTEAFF
TRBJ2-7 . TRBV30 few 13 TGTGCCCGGAGTGTGTCAGGGAACTACGAGCAGTACTTC CARSVSGNYEQYF
TRBJ2-1 . TRBV9 few 10 TGTGCCAGCAGTCCCGGGACTCAGTTCTTC CASSPGTQFF
TRBJ2-1 . TRBV19 . 17 TGTGCCAGTAGTATATTCGTCGGAATCTCACCCTTCAATGAGCAGTTCTTC CASSIFVGISPFNEQFF
TRBJ2-7 TRBD2 TRBV5-1 few 16 TGCGCCAGCAGCTGGGGGGGCCTAGCGGGGACCTACGAGCAGTACTTC CASSWGGLAGTYEQYF
TRBJ2-3 TRBD2 TRBV4-3 . 17 TGCGCCAGCAGCCAAGATTGGCGGGAGATCAGCACAGATACGCAGTATTTT CASSQDWREISTDTQYF
TRBJ2-7 . TRBV30 few 12 TGTGCCTGGAGTTCACCCGGCTACGAGCAGTACTTC CAWSSPGYEQYF
TRBJ2-1 . TRBV29-1 . 13 TGCAGCGTGACTAATATGTGGTCGAATGAGCAGTTCTTC CSVTNMWSNEQFF
TRBJ2-7 . TRBV6-1 many 13 TGTGCCAGCAGTGGGGCCGGCAAATACGAGCAGTACTTC CASSGAGKYEQYF
TRBJ2-7 TRBD1 TRBV5-1 many 15 TGCGCCAGCAGCTCGCCGGGGGACAGGGTTTACGAGCAGTACTTC CASSSPGDRVYEQYF
TRBJ1-1 . TRBV6-2/TRBV6-3 . 10 TGTGCCAGCATGGGGACTGAAGCTTTCTTT CASMGTEAFF
TRBJ2-1 . TRBV11-2 many 12 TGTGCCAGCAGCTTATTCGGCAGGGACGAGTTCTTC CASSLFGRDEFF
TRBJ2-5 TRBD2 TRBV28 many 14 TGTGCCAGCAGTGCCGCGGGGGGGCAAGAGACCCAGTACTTC CASSAAGGQETQYF
TRBJ2-2 . TRBV3-1 few 13 TGTGCCAGCAGCCACGACGGAACCGGGGAGCTGTTTTTT CASSHDGTGELFF
TRBJ1-5 . TRBV19 many 15 TGTGCCAGTAGCACAGTAGGATATAGCAATCAGCCCCAGCATTTT CASSTVGYSNQPQHF
TRBJ1-2 TRBD1 TRBV6-6 few 16 TGTGCCAGCAGTTACTCGGATGCAGGGGGAATACGAGGCTACACCTTC CASSYSDAGGIRGYTF
TRBJ2-1 TRBD2 TRBV11-2 many 15 TGTGCCAGCAGCCGCATAGCGGGAGCTCACAATGAGCAGTTCTTC CASSRIAGAHNEQFF